Shown below are 12 T cell receptor beta chains from a single sample sequenced in a study of CD8 T cells in ankylosing spondylitis. MiXCR, applied by TCRdb to the 5' RACE reads, yields one record per CDR3 protein. The profile covers 300,000 to 350,000 distinct CDR3 sequences, with around 21% appearing a single time and roughly 3.6% taken by the ten largest. Sequencing input: blood, either unsorted or a sorted T cell fraction (not recorded which). The source of these receptors is a female donor with ankylosing spondylitis or in good health (not recorded which).

The chain is built from TRBV7-3 and TRBJ2-1, with TRBD2 matching over 7 bases. J lost 5 bases, V lost 5 bases, and 6 bases had no gene match. Germline lookup yields CDR1 SGHTA and CDR2 FQGTGA. The CDR3 is 14 residues long. The CDR3 coding sequence is TGTGCCAGCAGCGTCCTGGGGGGGAACAATGAGCAGTTCTTC. Its protein is CASSVLGGNNEQFF.

Remarks on this clonotype: The germline gene is not matched at one end of the junction; a read error may be the cause. The V gene is TRBV7-9, the J gene TRBJ2-3; 9 nucleotides line up with TRBD2. There are 12 residues in the CDR3. Germline CDR1 and CDR2: SEHNR and FQNEAQ (reference sequence). CDR3 nucleotide sequence: TGTGCCAGCAGCCCGGGGGGGAGCGGGAGGAAGTTT. Amino acids: CASSPGGSGRKF.

The rearrangement uses TRBV10-3 and TRBJ1-2; TRBD1 might be the D (5 bases). V was trimmed by 3 bases and J by 7 bases, leaving 12 bases between them. In germline, CDR1 is ENHRY, CDR2 SYGVKD. The CDR3 is made up of 13 amino acids. The chain's CDR3 is CAISEGREAGYTF. As DNA, the CDR3 is TGTGCCATCAGTGAAGGCAGGGAAGCTGGCTACACCTTC.

The rearrangement uses TRBV20-1 and TRBJ2-1, with TRBD1 as a possible D gene (6 bases). The CDR3 length is 16 residues. V lost 2 bases to trimming and J lost 9 bases, with 23 bases between them. Germline-derived CDR1 and CDR2 are DFQATT and SNEGSKA (reference sequence). CDR3 sequence (DNA): TGCAGTGCTAGACCTCCAAGGGGGACCGGGGCGAGTGAGCAGTTCTTC. It encodes CSARPPRGTGASEQFF.

The chain carries TRBV15 and TRBJ2-5, with a weak D call TRBD2 (5 bases). V lost 3 bases and J lost 0, with 5 bases in between. The CDR3 sequence is 13 residues long. The germline gives CDR1 LNHNV, CDR2 YYDKDF (reference sequence). CDR3: CATSRDYQETQYF. CDR3 DNA sequence: TGTGCCACCAGCAGGGACTACCAAGAGACCCAGTACTTC.

The J gene is TRBJ2-1, the V gene TRBV6-5; 8 positions agree with TRBD2. The germline CDR1 and CDR2 sequences are MNHEY and SVGAGI. CDR3 length equals 16 residues. Germline trimming cut 0 bases from V and 2 bases from J; bases unmatched to any gene: 3. The DNA for the CDR3 is TGTGCCAGCAGTTACTCGGCGGGGGGCGCCTACAATGAGCAGTTCTTC. This codes for CASSYSAGGAYNEQFF.

The chain employs TRBV5-5 and TRBJ1-1; D perhaps matches TRBD1 (6 bases). This CDR3 spans 15 amino acids. Germline CDR1 reads SGHKS; CDR2 reads YYEKEE (reference sequence). Trimming took 0 bases from V and 7 from J, leaving 16 bases between them. The CDR3 DNA reads as TGTGCCAGCAGCTTGGTCGGCAGGGGAGGGCTTGAAGCTTTCTTT. Its protein product is CASSLVGRGGLEAFF.

The J gene is TRBJ2-7, the V gene TRBV29-1, with D perhaps matching TRBD2 (6 bases). V was cut by 7 bases and J by 4 bases, with 32 bases left in between. The CDR3 extends over 18 amino acids. Germline V gene lookup returns CDR1 SQVTM and CDR2 ANQGSEA. CDR3 bases: TGCAGCGCCGGCTCCCCTCCCCTAGGTCCCGGGAGCATTTACGAGCAGTACTTC. Its protein product is CSAGSPPLGPGSIYEQYF.

Many counts were recorded for this clonotype. The chain is built from TRBV20-1 and TRBJ2-7; possibly TRBD1 or TRBD2 for D (5 bases each). Looked up from germline, CDR1 is DFQATT and CDR2 is SNEGSKA (reference sequence). This CDR3 comprises 11 residues. Deletions cut 1 base from V and 7 bases from J, with 8 bases between. The CDR3 sequence: CSARGDGEQYF. DNA for the CDR3: TGCAGTGCTAGAGGGGACGGAGAGCAGTACTTC.

This clonotype has at least ten counts. The chain is built from TRBV10-3 and TRBJ2-7; D unresolved. This CDR3 contains 14 residues. The ends were cut back, 3 bases at V and 2 bases at J, with 11 bases in the middle. Germline V gene data show CDR1 as ENHRY and CDR2 as SYGVKD. Written as DNA, the CDR3 is TGTGCCATCAGTGATATCACCTCGACCTACGAGCAGTACTTC. Amino acid sequence: CAISDITSTYEQYF.

The chain links TRBV25-1 to TRBJ1-4, with D possibly TRBD1 on 5 matching bases. The CDR3 covers 15 residues. The V gene's germline CDR1 is MGHDK and CDR2 SYGVNS. The ends were cut back, 7 bases at V and 3 bases at J, with 15 bases in the middle. In nucleotides, the CDR3 is TGTGCCAGCACCCCAGGGTCGGGGGCTAATGAAAAACTGTTTTTT. Protein product: CASTPGSGANEKLFF.

The V gene is TRBV20-1, the J gene TRBJ2-3; the D gene is possibly TRBD2 (5 bases). The CDR3 is made up of 16 amino acids. Germline loops: CDR1 DFQATT, CDR2 SNEGSKA (reference sequence). V was pared by 5 bases and J by 0 bases, with 18 bases between. The CDR3 loop is CSARNFQRFSTDTQYF. CDR3 in DNA: TGCAGTGCTCGCAATTTCCAGCGGTTCAGCACAGATACGCAGTATTTT.